Listed below are T cell receptor beta chains from one sample, sequenced in a study of shared clonotypes between healthy human individuals. TCRdb keeps only in-frame clones here, not all; method: immunoSEQ multiplex PCR. The sample records about 320,000 clones, around 90% being singletons. Sequencing used memory CD8+ T cells sorted from blood. The receptors were sampled from a man between 18 and 35 years old in good health. Each CDR3 is given with its conserved first and last residue. The D gene is left open where the match is weak. Size tells how often a clone was seen (once, few, many) or the class of an expanded clone, and some rows leave it out.

j_call | v_call | d_call | clone_size | cdr3_aa | cdr3_nt
TRBJ1-1 | TRBV28 | . | once | CASTANTEAFF | TGTGCCAGCACAGCTAACACTGAAGCTTTCTTT
TRBJ2-2 | TRBV29-1 | . | few | CSAGEAGELFF | TGCAGCGCCGGAGAGGCCGGGGAGCTGTTTTTT
TRBJ2-7 | TRBV27 | . | . | CASSCRSIPYEQYF | TGTGCCAGCAGTTGCAGGAGTATCCCCTACGAGCAGTACTTC
TRBJ1-2 | TRBV7-2 | TRBD1 | few | CASSLGVGTVYGYTF | TGTGCCAGCAGCTTAGGAGTGGGGACAGTTTATGGCTACACCTTC
TRBJ2-5 | TRBV27 | . | . | CASSFLGGPSETQYF | TGTGCCAGCAGTTTCTTGGGGGGGCCGTCAGAGACCCAGTACTTC
TRBJ2-1 | TRBV2 | TRBD2 | . | CASSERLAGVNEQFF | TGTGCCAGCAGTGAAAGACTAGCGGGGGTCAATGAGCAGTTCTTC
TRBJ2-2 | TRBV18 | . | . | CASSAAGELFF | TGTGCCAGCTCAGCGGCCGGGGAGCTGTTTTTT
TRBJ2-5 | TRBV29-1 | . | . | CSVAKVGDNNF | TGCAGCGTTGCGAAGGTTGGGGACAACAACTTC
TRBJ2-3 | TRBV5-4 | TRBD2 | . | CASSLITSGSTDTQYF | TGTGCCAGCAGCTTGATAACTAGCGGGAGCACAGATACGCAGTATTTT
TRBJ1-1 | TRBV6-1 | . | . | CASSGPIWAFF | TGTGCCAGCAGTGGTCCCATTTGGGCTTTCTTT
TRBJ1-4 | TRBV19 | . | . | CASGREKLFF | TGTGCCAGCGGACGGGAAAAACTGTTTTTT
TRBJ2-1 | TRBV29-1 | TRBD1 | . | CSVDWVTGVGWTYNEQFF | TGCAGCGTTGATTGGGTGACAGGGGTTGGATGGACTTACAATGAGCAGTTCTTC
TRBJ2-3 | TRBV27 | TRBD2 | . | CASSWGGRDTDTQYF | TGTGCCAGCAGTTGGGGCGGGAGAGACACAGATACGCAGTATTTT
TRBJ1-2 | TRBV28 | TRBD1 | . | CASSFPDRANYGYTF | TGTGCCAGCAGTTTCCCCGACAGGGCGAACTATGGCTACACCTTC
TRBJ1-5 | TRBV9 | . | . | CASSVGGGTYQPQHF | TGTGCCAGCAGCGTAGGAGGCGGAACTTATCAGCCCCAGCATTTT
TRBJ1-6 | TRBV5-6 | . | many | CASSFGGSNSPLHF | TGTGCCAGCAGCTTCGGGGGTTCGAATTCACCCCTCCACTTT
TRBJ2-1 | TRBV5-1 | TRBD2 | once | CASSRNKREYAYNEQFF | TGCGCCAGCAGCCGAAATAAGCGGGAGTACGCCTACAATGAGCAGTTCTTC
TRBJ2-1 | TRBV29-1 | TRBD2 | . | CSVVLTSHNEQFF | TGCAGCGTTGTCTTGACTAGCCACAATGAGCAGTTCTTC
TRBJ2-6 | TRBV27 | . | . | CASSLVGARWMFSGANVLTF | TGTGCCAGCAGTTTGGTGGGTGCGAGATGGATGTTCTCTGGGGCCAACGTCCTGACTTTC
TRBJ2-3 | TRBV27 | TRBD1 | once | CASTTGAGDTQYF | TGTGCCAGTACGACAGGGGCAGGAGATACGCAGTATTTT
TRBJ2-7 | TRBV6-1 | . | . | CASSVTGAYEQYF | TGTGCCAGCAGTGTCACTGGAGCCTACGAGCAGTACTTC
TRBJ2-2 | TRBV6-6 | TRBD1 | . | CAISQGAAGELFF | TGTGCCATTTCACAGGGGGCAGCCGGGGAGCTGTTTTTT
TRBJ2-3 | TRBV28 | TRBD2 | . | CASSFLAGDTDTQYF | TGTGCCAGCAGTTTTCTAGCGGGGGACACAGATACGCAGTATTTT
TRBJ2-3 | TRBV5-1 | TRBD1 | . | CASSPDRGADTQYF | TGCGCCAGCAGCCCTGACAGGGGTGCAGATACGCAGTATTTT
TRBJ1-2 | TRBV28 | . | . | CASKVATGHYGYTF | TGTGCCAGCAAAGTCGCGACAGGCCACTATGGCTACACCTTC
TRBJ1-2 | TRBV5-1 | TRBD1 | . | CASSLPGTGYGYTF | TGCGCCAGCAGCTTGCCCGGGACAGGTTATGGCTACACCTTC
TRBJ1-1 | TRBV25-1 | . | . | CASSEEAGEMNTEAFF | TGTGCCAGCAGCGAGGAGGCGGGAGAAATGAACACTGAAGCTTTCTTT
TRBJ2-7 | TRBV18 | . | . | CASSPTAYEQYF | TGTGCCAGCTCACCCACAGCGTACGAGCAGTACTTC
TRBJ2-7 | TRBV4-1 | . | . | CASSQEQASGSYEQYF | TGCGCCAGCAGCCAAGAACAAGCGTCGGGCTCCTACGAGCAGTACTTC
TRBJ1-4 | TRBV27 | TRBD1 | . | CASRTFGAGGNVEKLFF | TGTGCCAGCCGAACCTTTGGGGCAGGGGGAAATGTTGAAAAACTGTTTTTT
TRBJ2-3 | TRBV6-6 | . | . | CASSYGATDTQYF | TGTGCCAGCAGTTACGGGGCAACAGATACGCAGTATTTT
TRBJ2-7 | TRBV7-9 | . | . | CASSPGGQSYEQYF | TGTGCCAGCAGCCCCGGTGGGCAGTCCTACGAGCAGTACTTC
TRBJ1-5 | TRBV29-1 | . | few | CSVLMDGNQPQHF | TGCAGCGTTTTAATGGATGGCAATCAGCCCCAGCATTTT
TRBJ2-7 | TRBV29-1 | . | . | CSVDPTGGSYEQYF | TGCAGCGTGGACCCGACAGGCGGCTCCTACGAGCAGTACTTC
TRBJ2-1 | TRBV19 | . | . | CASNPGNEQFF | TGTGCCAGCAATCCCGGGAATGAGCAGTTCTTC
TRBJ2-1 | TRBV11-2 | . | . | CASSLVVGNEQFF | TGTGCCAGCAGCTTAGTTGTGGGGAATGAGCAGTTCTTC
TRBJ1-2 | TRBV5-4 | . | . | CASSLGSYGYTF | TGTGCCAGCAGCTTAGGTAGCTATGGCTACACCTTC
TRBJ1-4 | TRBV4-1 | . | . | CASSQRQWLSNEKLFF | TGCGCCAGCAGCCAGAGACAGTGGCTGTCGAATGAAAAACTGTTTTTT
TRBJ2-1 | TRBV6-6 | TRBD1 | . | CASSPGTGAYNEQFF | TGTGCCAGCAGCCCCGGGACAGGGGCATACAATGAGCAGTTCTTC
TRBJ2-3 | TRBV7-2 | . | . | CASSSYFFVRQYF | TGTGCCAGCAGCTCATACTTCTTCGTGAGGCAGTATTTT
TRBJ1-1 | TRBV7-9 | TRBD1 | . | CASSWEQGWNTEAFF | TGTGCCAGCAGCTGGGAACAGGGGTGGAACACTGAAGCTTTCTTT
TRBJ2-7 | TRBV27 | . | . | CASSYGRGSYEQYF | TGTGCCAGCAGCTATGGAAGGGGCTCCTACGAGCAGTACTTC
TRBJ1-5 | TRBV30 | . | . | CAWSSRQVRGQPQHF | TGTGCCTGGAGTTCCAGACAGGTTCGAGGACAGCCCCAGCATTTT
TRBJ2-7 | TRBV19 | TRBD2 | few | CASSIGSSGFVEQYF | TGTGCCAGTAGTATCGGGTCTAGCGGTTTCGTCGAGCAGTACTTC
TRBJ1-2 | TRBV30 | . | once | CARNGGQNYGYTF | TGTGCCCGGAACGGCGGGCAGAACTATGGCTACACCTTC
TRBJ2-1 | TRBV10-1 | . | . | CASSGERYNEQFF | TGCGCCAGCAGTGGGGAGAGGTACAATGAGCAGTTCTTC
TRBJ1-1 | TRBV2 | . | . | CASDISTGLVSNTEAFF | TGTGCCAGCGACATTTCCACAGGGTTAGTATCGAACACTGAAGCTTTCTTT
TRBJ2-1 | TRBV10-3 | TRBD1 | once | CAISGWDRAFF | TGTGCCATCAGTGGGTGGGACAGGGCATTCTTC
TRBJ1-3 | TRBV7-2 | . | . | CASSLVSGGSGNTIYF | TGTGCCAGCAGCTTAGTGTCGGGGGGCTCTGGAAACACCATATATTTT
TRBJ2-7 | TRBV4-1 | TRBD1 | . | CASSQGQGYSYEQYF | TGCGCCAGCAGCCAGGGACAGGGGTACTCCTACGAGCAGTACTTC